This entry concerns a single T cell receptor (beta chain). Its antigen remains unidentified. Using immunoSEQ multiplex PCR, the repertoire was profiled, and TCRdb retains in-frame clones only, with some absent. The sample shows about 500,000 clones, approximately 77% of them seen only once. The CDR3 runs to 13 residues. In germline, CDR1 is LNHDA, CDR2 SQIVND (reference sequence). J was trimmed by 7 bases and V by 4 bases; bases with no gene match: 6. This sample was included in a study of shared clonotypes between healthy human individuals. Overall study findings and caveats: Tissue TCR repertoires likely differ from these blood-only repertoires.

The J gene is TRBJ2-5, the V gene TRBV19; 7 bases align to TRBD2. Sequencing was carried out using PBMCs. This clonotype originated in a woman aged 40 to 50 in good health. Some clones in this sample may be carry-over from other donors' samples. CDR3 loop: CASSNRPGGTQYF. DNA of the CDR3: TGTGCCAGTAGTAACAGGCCGGGGGGGACCCAGTACTTC.